These T cell receptor beta chains were read from a single sample in a study of T cells in Graves' hyperthyroidism and ophthalmopathy. TCRdb reanalysed the multiplex PCR reads using MiXCR and keeps one entry per CDR3 protein. The data hold around 500,000 distinct CDR3 sequences, with approximately 23% observed a single time. The specimen sequenced was blood. These receptor sequences come from a woman in her 70s with Graves' ophthalmopathy. Each CDR3 is given with its conserved first and last residue. D genes are given only for firm matches. Not all rows give a size; the values are once, few, many and, for expanded clones, a class.

V: TRBV12-3/TRBV12-4
D: TRBD1
size: many
J: TRBJ1-2
CDR3: CASSPGTGDGYTF
DNA: TGTGCCAGCAGTCCCGGGACAGGGGATGGCTACACCTTC

V: TRBV10-3
D: -
size: -
J: TRBJ1-2
CDR3: CAIKPQGSYGYTF
DNA: TGTGCCATCAAACCACAGGGCAGCTATGGCTACACCTTC

V: TRBV9
D: TRBD2
size: few
J: TRBJ2-7
CDR3: CASSPRAGVYEQYF
DNA: TGTGCCAGCAGCCCTCGAGCGGGAGTCTACGAGCAGTACTTC

V: TRBV13
D: -
size: many
J: TRBJ2-4
CDR3: CASSLTASMKNIQYF
DNA: TGTGCCAGCAGCTTAACAGCGAGTATGAAAAACATTCAGTACTTC

V: TRBV18
D: -
size: -
J: TRBJ2-7
CDR3: CASSPRDSAYEQYF
DNA: TGTGCCAGCTCACCACGGGACTCGGCCTACGAGCAGTACTTC

V: TRBV20-1
D: -
size: once
J: TRBJ1-2
CDR3: CSARGVRENYGYTF
DNA: TGCAGTGCTAGAGGGGTCAGGGAAAACTATGGCTACACCTTC

V: TRBV18
D: TRBD2
size: -
J: TRBJ2-3
CDR3: CASSPGGSADTQYF
DNA: TGTGCCAGCTCACCAGGCGGGAGTGCAGATACGCAGTATTTT

V: TRBV19
D: TRBD2
size: -
J: TRBJ2-1
CDR3: CASSIGLAGVRQFF
DNA: TGTGCCAGTAGTATAGGGCTAGCGGGAGTACGGCAGTTCTTC

V: TRBV6-6
D: -
size: few
J: TRBJ2-7
CDR3: CASSYSSNGGYEQYF
DNA: TGTGCCAGCAGTTACTCGTCTAACGGGGGCTACGAGCAGTACTTC

V: TRBV7-9
D: -
size: many
J: TRBJ2-7
CDR3: CASSPLGYEQYF
DNA: TGTGCCAGCAGCCCCTTGGGTTACGAGCAGTACTTC

V: TRBV12-3/TRBV12-4
D: TRBD2
size: few
J: TRBJ2-7
CDR3: CASSFTSGSHEQYF
DNA: TGTGCCAGCAGTTTTACTAGCGGGAGCCACGAGCAGTACTTC

V: TRBV11-2
D: TRBD2
size: few
J: TRBJ2-2
CDR3: CASSPGLGAGTGELFF
DNA: TGCGCCAGCAGCCCGGGACTAGGCGCGGGGACCGGGGAGCTGTTTTTT

V: TRBV7-6
D: -
size: -
J: TRBJ1-2
CDR3: CASSLDRGSRGGYTF
DNA: TGTGCCAGCAGCTTAGATCGAGGGAGTCGAGGTGGCTACACCTTC

V: TRBV6-1
D: TRBD1
size: -
J: TRBJ1-3
CDR3: CASSHHGTVSGNTIYF
DNA: TGTGCCAGCAGTCACCACGGGACAGTCTCTGGAAACACCATATATTTT

V: TRBV19
D: TRBD1
size: -
J: TRBJ1-5
CDR3: CASSIATGSNQPQHF
DNA: TGTGCCAGTAGTATCGCGACAGGGAGCAATCAGCCCCAGCATTTT

V: TRBV13
D: -
size: few
J: TRBJ2-3
CDR3: CASSLGMGDGTDTQYF
DNA: TGTGCCAGCAGCTTAGGGATGGGGGACGGCACAGATACGCAGTATTTT

V: TRBV19
D: TRBD1
size: few
J: TRBJ2-2
CDR3: CASTGQGAVTGELFF
DNA: TGTGCCAGTACCGGACAGGGGGCGGTTACCGGGGAGCTGTTTTTT

V: TRBV20-1
D: TRBD1
size: -
J: TRBJ1-1
CDR3: CSARGTGGVWDFTEAFF
DNA: TGCAGTGCTAGAGGGACAGGGGGCGTCTGGGACTTCACTGAAGCTTTCTTT

V: TRBV19
D: TRBD1
size: few
J: TRBJ1-5
CDR3: CASSISGQVNQPQHF
DNA: TGTGCCAGTAGTATTTCGGGACAGGTTAATCAGCCCCAGCATTTT

V: TRBV11-2
D: -
size: -
J: TRBJ2-7
CDR3: CASSLTGPISYEQYF
DNA: TGTGCCAGCAGCTTAACAGGCCCCATCTCCTACGAGCAGTACTTC

V: TRBV5-1
D: -
size: -
J: TRBJ2-1
CDR3: CASSLPTNENEQFF
DNA: TGCGCCAGCAGCCTCCCGACCAACGAGAATGAGCAGTTCTTC

V: TRBV3-1
D: TRBD2
size: many
J: TRBJ2-3
CDR3: CASSQDSLAGDTQYF
DNA: TGTGCCAGCAGCCAAGATTCACTAGCGGGAGATACGCAGTATTTT

V: TRBV6-1
D: -
size: few
J: TRBJ1-4
CDR3: CASRRGAKNEKLFF
DNA: TGTGCCAGCAGGAGGGGGGCGAAGAATGAAAAACTGTTTTTT

V: TRBV20-1
D: -
size: many
J: TRBJ2-3
CDR3: CSASRLNLEGDTQYF
DNA: TGCAGTGCTAGCAGGCTTAACCTTGAGGGGGATACGCAGTATTTT

V: TRBV11-3
D: -
size: few
J: TRBJ1-1
CDR3: CASSPDSLNTEAFF
DNA: TGTGCCAGCAGCCCGGACAGTCTGAACACTGAAGCTTTCTTT

V: TRBV3-1
D: TRBD1
size: few
J: TRBJ2-2
CDR3: CASSQIRGTGELFF
DNA: TGTGCCAGCAGCCAAATCAGGGGGACCGGGGAGCTGTTTTTT

V: TRBV5-1
D: TRBD2
size: -
J: TRBJ2-1
CDR3: CASSLGAKGLAGHNEQFF
DNA: TGCGCCAGCAGCTTGGGGGCAAAGGGACTAGCGGGGCACAATGAGCAGTTCTTC

V: TRBV7-3
D: -
size: few
J: TRBJ2-2
CDR3: CASSRLGAPETGELFF
DNA: TGTGCCAGCAGCAGACTTGGGGCCCCGGAGACCGGGGAGCTGTTTTTT

V: TRBV5-1
D: -
size: -
J: TRBJ1-5
CDR3: CASSLAGGLGNQPQHF
DNA: TGCGCCAGCAGCTTGGCCGGGGGGCTAGGTAATCAGCCCCAGCATTTT

V: TRBV18
D: TRBD2
size: -
J: TRBJ2-7
CDR3: CASSPSSGTSINEQYF
DNA: TGTGCCAGCTCACCAAGTTCGGGGACTAGCATAAACGAGCAGTACTTC

V: TRBV28
D: -
size: few
J: TRBJ2-5
CDR3: CASSFRQDQETQYF
DNA: TGTGCCAGCAGTTTTCGACAAGACCAAGAGACCCAGTACTTC

V: TRBV6-1
D: -
size: few
J: TRBJ2-4
CDR3: CASSPRTDDPKNIQYF
DNA: TGTGCCAGCAGTCCCCGGACAGACGATCCCAAAAACATTCAGTACTTC

V: TRBV9
D: TRBD1
size: -
J: TRBJ2-2
CDR3: CASSASGGPNTGELFF
DNA: TGTGCCAGCAGCGCTTCAGGGGGCCCGAACACCGGGGAGCTGTTTTTT

V: TRBV10-3
D: -
size: many
J: TRBJ2-1
CDR3: CAISDRSYSYNEQFF
DNA: TGTGCCATCAGTGACCGTAGTTACTCCTACAATGAGCAGTTCTTC

V: TRBV6-1
D: -
size: -
J: TRBJ1-2
CDR3: CASSEHGTTNYGYTF
DNA: TGTGCCAGCAGTGAACATGGCACAACAAACTATGGCTACACCTTC

V: TRBV30
D: -
size: many
J: TRBJ2-5
CDR3: CAWSRQGSQETQYF
DNA: TGTGCCTGGAGTCGTCAGGGGAGCCAAGAGACCCAGTACTTC

V: TRBV6-2/TRBV6-3
D: -
size: many
J: TRBJ1-1
CDR3: CASSYFFKGFMNTEAFF
DNA: TGTGCCAGCAGTTACTTTTTTAAGGGTTTTATGAACACTGAAGCTTTCTTT

V: TRBV3-1
D: -
size: -
J: TRBJ2-4
CDR3: CASSQDLIAKNIQYF
DNA: TGTGCCAGCAGCCAAGACCTGATAGCCAAAAACATTCAGTACTTC

V: TRBV15
D: -
size: few
J: TRBJ1-1
CDR3: CATSRDDTEAFF
DNA: TGTGCCACCAGCAGAGATGACACTGAAGCTTTCTTT

V: TRBV12-3/TRBV12-4
D: TRBD1
size: few
J: TRBJ1-6
CDR3: CASSETGHWNSPLHF
DNA: TGTGCCAGCAGTGAGACAGGGCACTGGAATTCACCCCTCCACTTT

V: TRBV7-2
D: -
size: -
J: TRBJ2-5
CDR3: CASSLVAQRQQYF
DNA: TGTGCCAGCAGCTTAGTTGCCCAAAGGCAACAGTACTTC

V: TRBV20-1
D: TRBD1
size: few
J: TRBJ2-1
CDR3: CSAPVGTGNYNEQFF
DNA: TGCAGTGCCCCGGTGGGGACAGGGAACTACAATGAGCAGTTCTTC

V: TRBV18
D: -
size: -
J: TRBJ2-7
CDR3: CASSPSANSYEQYF
DNA: TGTGCCAGCTCACCGTCAGCGAACTCCTACGAGCAGTACTTC

V: TRBV6-9
D: -
size: -
J: TRBJ2-5
CDR3: CASSFRTASQETQYF
DNA: TGTGCCAGCAGTTTTAGGACAGCCTCCCAAGAGACCCAGTACTTC

V: TRBV4-1
D: TRBD2
size: many
J: TRBJ2-5
CDR3: CASSQVPSSGRAVRETQYF
DNA: TGCGCCAGCAGCCAAGTTCCGTCAAGCGGGAGGGCCGTTAGAGAGACCCAGTACTTC

V: TRBV20-1
D: TRBD2
size: -
J: TRBJ2-7
CDR3: CSARGVLAGAYEQYF
DNA: TGCAGTGCTAGAGGGGTTCTAGCGGGGGCCTACGAGCAGTACTTC

V: TRBV12-3/TRBV12-4
D: -
size: many
J: TRBJ1-1
CDR3: CASHRTLNTEAFF
DNA: TGTGCCAGCCATAGGACCCTGAACACTGAAGCTTTCTTT

V: TRBV6-1
D: -
size: many
J: TRBJ1-1
CDR3: CATRRNTEAFF
DNA: TGTGCCACCCGGAGGAACACTGAAGCTTTCTTT